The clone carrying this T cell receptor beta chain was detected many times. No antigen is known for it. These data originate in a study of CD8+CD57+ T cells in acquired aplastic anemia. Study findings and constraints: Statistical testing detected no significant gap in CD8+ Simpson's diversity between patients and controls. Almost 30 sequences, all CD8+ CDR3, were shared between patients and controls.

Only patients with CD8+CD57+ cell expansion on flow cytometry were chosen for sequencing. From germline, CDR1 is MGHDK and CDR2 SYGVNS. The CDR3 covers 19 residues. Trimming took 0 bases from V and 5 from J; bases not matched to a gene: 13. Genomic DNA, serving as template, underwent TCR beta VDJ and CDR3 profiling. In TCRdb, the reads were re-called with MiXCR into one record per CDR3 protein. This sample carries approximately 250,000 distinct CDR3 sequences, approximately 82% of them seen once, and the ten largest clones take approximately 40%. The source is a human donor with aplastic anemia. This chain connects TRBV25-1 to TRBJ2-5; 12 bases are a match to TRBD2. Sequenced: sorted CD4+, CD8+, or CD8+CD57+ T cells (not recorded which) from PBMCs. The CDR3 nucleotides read TGTGCCAGCAGTGAATATGGGTCCGCCTCTAGCGGGGGGGATGAGACCCAGTACTTC. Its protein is CASSEYGSASSGGDETQYF.